This T cell receptor (beta chain) was found in a study of T cells in Graves' hyperthyroidism and ophthalmopathy. This clonotype has a count of ten or more. Antigen unknown. PBMCs came from 8.5 to 10 ml fresh peripheral blood. Notes on the study in general: From stable hyperthyroidism, ophthalmopathy was separated by a 13 V-J model.

Germline CDR1 and CDR2: DFQATT and SNEGSKA (reference sequence). The CDR3 length is 15 residues. V was cut by 0 bases and J by 1 base, with 12 bases left in between. Regions amplified from RNA transcripts were the TCR beta CDR3 regions. During a first-round RT-PCR of the TCR CDR3, the HTBI primer set was used. One entry per CDR3 protein results from TCRdb running MiXCR on the multiplex PCR reads. Of 400,000 or so distinct CDR3 sequences in the sample, around an eighth were seen once. The receptor's source is a man in his fifties with Graves' ophthalmopathy. Sequencing was carried out using blood. This chain uses TRBV20-1 with TRBJ1-1, with D uncertain. The CDR3 DNA follows: TGCAGTGCTAGAGATCCAGTCAGTAAGAACACTGAAGCTTTCTTT. Translation gives CSARDPVSKNTEAFF.